This record concerns one TCR beta chain sequence. Repertoires were generated with immunoSEQ multiplex PCR, while TCRdb's copy carries only in-frame clones and drops some. The repertoire holds 60,000 to 75,000 clones, with roughly nine tenths as singletons. The sample originates from a study of control samples from healthy donors and cancer patients. CDR1 and CDR2 (germline): SGHRS, YFSETQ. CDR3 size: 15 residues. J was trimmed by 9 bases and V by 4 bases; bases with no gene match: 9. Sequencing was carried out using PBMCs. The sequence derives from a man in his fifties or sixties with colorectal cancer. The chain is built from TRBV5-1 and TRBJ1-6; 8 nucleotides agree with TRBD1. The CDR3 loop is CASSPGQASGSPLHF. CDR3 DNA sequence: TGCGCCAGCAGCCCGGGACAGGCGTCTGGTTCACCCCTCCACTTT.